Sequencing of this TCR beta chain was carried out in a study of lung T cells in sarcoidosis with Löfgren's syndrome. Findings of the study overall: Paired TRAV12-1/TRBV2 TCRs showed CDR3 homology and preferential pairing.

The CDR3 totals 18 residues. V shed 1 base and J 2 bases; nucleotides not matched to a gene: 11. TCRdb re-analysed the reads in MiXCR, keeping a single row per CDR3 protein. The sample lists 15,000 to 20,000 distinct CDR3 sequences, roughly a fifth occurring once. A note on this clonotype: Its antigen is still unknown.

V and J are TRBV12-3 or TRBV12-4 and TRBJ1-2, with TRBD1 matching over 9 bases. Sample: CD4+ T cells from PBMCs. The receptor was derived from a human donor with sarcoidosis (Löfgren's syndrome or another form), or a control subject (not recorded which). CDR3 bases: TGTGCCAGCAGTTTAGGCCGGGACAGGGTGGCTTTAAACTATGGCTACACCTTC. Residues: CASSLGRDRVALNYGYTF.